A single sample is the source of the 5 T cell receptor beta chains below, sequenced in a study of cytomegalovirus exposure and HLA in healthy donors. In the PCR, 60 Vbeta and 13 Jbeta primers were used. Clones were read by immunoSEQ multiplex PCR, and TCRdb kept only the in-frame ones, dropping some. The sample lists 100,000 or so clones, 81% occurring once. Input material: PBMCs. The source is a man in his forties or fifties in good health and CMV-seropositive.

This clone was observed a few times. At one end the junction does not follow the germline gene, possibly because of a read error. CDR3 sequence: CSSSLRGSYTEAFF. Here the CDR3 DNA reads TGTTCCAGCAGCTTAAGGGGGAGCTACACTGAAGCTTTCTTT. The chain combines TRBV7-9 with TRBJ1-1; a possible D gene is TRBD1 (6 bases). CDR3 length: 14 residues. Germline CDR1 reads SEHNR; CDR2 reads FQNEAQ (reference sequence).

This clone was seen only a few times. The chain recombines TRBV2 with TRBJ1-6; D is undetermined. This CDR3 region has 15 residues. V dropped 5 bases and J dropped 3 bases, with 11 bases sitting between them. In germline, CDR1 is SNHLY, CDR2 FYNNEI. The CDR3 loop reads CASSLDPLYNSPLHF. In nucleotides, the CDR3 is TGTGCCAGCAGTTTAGATCCCCTCTATAATTCACCCCTCCACTTT.

The CDR3 nucleotides read TGTGCCAGTGCGCGGGCGGGGGCCAGCTACGAGCAGTACTTC. This translates into CASARAGASYEQYF. J is TRBJ2-7 and V is TRBV19; tentatively, D is TRBD2 (7 bases). The CDR3 totals 14 residues. With 8 bases removed from V and 3 bases from J, the gap between germline ends came to 17 bases. Germline lookup yields CDR1 LNHDA and CDR2 SQIVND (reference sequence).

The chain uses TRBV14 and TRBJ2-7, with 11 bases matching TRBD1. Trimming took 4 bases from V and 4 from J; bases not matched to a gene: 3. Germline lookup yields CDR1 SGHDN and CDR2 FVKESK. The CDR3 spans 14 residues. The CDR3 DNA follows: TGTGCCAGCAGCCCGGACAGGGGGCGATACGAGCAGTACTTC. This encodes CASSPDRGRYEQYF.

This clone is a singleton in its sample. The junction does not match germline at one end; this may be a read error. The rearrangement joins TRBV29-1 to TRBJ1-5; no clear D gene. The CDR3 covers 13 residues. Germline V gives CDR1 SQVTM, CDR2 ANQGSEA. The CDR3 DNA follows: TGCAGCGTGGAAGGACCCGGGAATCAGCCCCAGCATTTT. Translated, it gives CSVEGPGNQPQHF.